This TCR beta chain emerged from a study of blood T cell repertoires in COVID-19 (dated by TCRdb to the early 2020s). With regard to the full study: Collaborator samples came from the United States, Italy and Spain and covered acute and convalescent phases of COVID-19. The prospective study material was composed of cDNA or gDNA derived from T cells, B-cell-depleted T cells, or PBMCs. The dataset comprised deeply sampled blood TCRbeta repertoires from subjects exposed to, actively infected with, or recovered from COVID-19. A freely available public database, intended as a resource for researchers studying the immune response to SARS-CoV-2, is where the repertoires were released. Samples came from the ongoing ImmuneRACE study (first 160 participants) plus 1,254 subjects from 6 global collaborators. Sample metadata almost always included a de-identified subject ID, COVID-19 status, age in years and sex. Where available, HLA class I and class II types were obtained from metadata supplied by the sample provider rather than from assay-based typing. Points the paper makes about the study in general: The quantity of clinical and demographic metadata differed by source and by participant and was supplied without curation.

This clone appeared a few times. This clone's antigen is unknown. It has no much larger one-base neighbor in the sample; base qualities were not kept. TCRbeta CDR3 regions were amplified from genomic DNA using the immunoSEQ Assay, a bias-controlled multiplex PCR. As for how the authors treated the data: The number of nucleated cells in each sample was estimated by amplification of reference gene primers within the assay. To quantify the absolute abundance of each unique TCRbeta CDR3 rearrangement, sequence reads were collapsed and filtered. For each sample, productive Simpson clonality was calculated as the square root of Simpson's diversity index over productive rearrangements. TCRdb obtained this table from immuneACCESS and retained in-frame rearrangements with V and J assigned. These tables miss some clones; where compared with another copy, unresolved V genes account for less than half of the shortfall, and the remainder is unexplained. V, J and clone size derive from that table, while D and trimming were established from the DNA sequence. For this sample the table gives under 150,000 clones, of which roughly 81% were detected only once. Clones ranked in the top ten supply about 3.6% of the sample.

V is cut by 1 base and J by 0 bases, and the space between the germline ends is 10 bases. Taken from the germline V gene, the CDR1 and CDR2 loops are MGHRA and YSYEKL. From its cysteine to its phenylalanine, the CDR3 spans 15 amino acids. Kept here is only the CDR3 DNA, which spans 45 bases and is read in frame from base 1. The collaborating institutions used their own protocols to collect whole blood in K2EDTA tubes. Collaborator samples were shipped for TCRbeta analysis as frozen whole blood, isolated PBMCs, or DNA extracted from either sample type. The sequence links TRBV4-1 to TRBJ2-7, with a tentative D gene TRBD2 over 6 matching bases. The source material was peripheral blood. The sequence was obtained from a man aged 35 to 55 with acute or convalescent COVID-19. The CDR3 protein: CASSQGGVSSYEQYF. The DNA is TGCGCCAGCAGCCAAGGGGGGGTAAGCTCCTACGAGCAGTACTTC.